Included here is one T cell receptor (beta chain) sequence, with context. Repertoires were generated with immunoSEQ multiplex PCR, while TCRdb's copy carries only in-frame clones and drops some. The sample contains thousands of clones, 87% of which appear only once. This entry belongs to a study of blood T cell repertoires in COVID-19. The V gene's germline CDR1 is LGHNA and CDR2 YSLEER. Trimming took off 2 bases at V and 4 bases at J, with 14 bases between the two ends. This CDR3 region has 15 residues. The sequenced sample consisted of peripheral blood. The receptor comes from a man in his 70s with active COVID-19. This chain links TRBV4-3 with TRBJ1-2; D unresolved. The CDR3 coding sequence is TGCGCCAGCAGCCAACCTCCCCCGGGATTCTATGGCTACACCTTC. The encoded protein is CASSQPPPGFYGYTF.